Following are 16 T cell receptor beta chains from one sample sequenced in a study of post-analysis software for immune sequencing data. Study-level findings and limits: About five TRBV segments were more frequent in patients than controls; TRBV5-6, TRBV5-1 and TRBV20-1 belonged to this group.

Their specific antigens are unknown. Prepared libraries of TCR beta cDNA carried unique molecular identifiers. MiXCR, run by TCRdb on the PCR reads, gives a single entry per CDR3 protein. Among more than 450,000 distinct CDR3 sequences listed, 40% to 50% were seen once. The sequenced sample was blood. These receptors all stem from a girl aged 10 to 17 with multiple sclerosis.

This clonotype has just a few counts. The rearrangement joins TRBV6-1 to TRBJ1-2, with TRBD1 matching 9 bases. CDR1 is MNHNS, CDR2 SASEGT, per germline. Germline trimming cut 1 base from V and 6 bases from J; bases unmatched to any gene: 6. CDR3 length: 15 amino acids. CDR3 nucleotides: TGTGCCAGCAGTGAAGTTGGGGACAGGGTTCATGGCTACACCTTC. As protein: CASSEVGDRVHGYTF.

The chain joins TRBV29-1 to TRBJ1-2; D remains ambiguous. Germline V CDR1 and CDR2: SQVTM, ANQGSEA. Trimming removed 1 base at V and 8 bases at J, with 26 bases between. CDR3 length equals 17 residues. As DNA, the CDR3 is TGCAGCGTTGAAGGCCCTCGGGAACGACTAAGGACGAGAGGCTACACCTTC. The encoded protein is CSVEGPRERLRTRGYTF.

The rearrangement uses TRBV30 and TRBJ2-3, with D hard to call. Looked up from germline, CDR1 is GTSNPN and CDR2 is SVGIG (reference sequence). CDR3 length: 13 amino acids. Deletions cut 7 bases from V and 3 bases from J, with 14 bases between. Here the CDR3 reads CAFGEKLTDTQYF. The CDR3, as DNA: TGTGCCTTCGGCGAAAAGCTGACAGATACGCAGTATTTT.

V and J are TRBV24-1 and TRBJ2-1; TRBD2 is a possible D gene (5 bases). Trimming pared 3 bases from V and 8 bases from J, leaving 10 bases between. The CDR3 has 13 residues. Germline V gene sequence: CDR1 KGHDR, CDR2 SFDVKD. The CDR3 protein is CATSDPQEDEQFF. The CDR3 coding sequence is TGTGCCACCAGTGATCCCCAGGAGGATGAGCAGTTCTTC.

In its sample, this clonotype was seen a few times. The CDR3 nucleotides are TGTGCCAGCAGCCAAGACCTAATTCGGAACACTGAAGCTTTCTTT. Its translation is CASSQDLIRNTEAFF. The rearrangement uses TRBV14 and TRBJ1-1, with D uncertain. The CDR3 sequence is 15 residues long. Germline V gene lookup returns CDR1 SGHDN and CDR2 FVKESK. V was cut by 0 bases and J by 1 base, with 9 bases left in between.

This clonotype was counted at least ten times. The V and J genes are TRBV12-3 or TRBV12-4 and TRBJ2-3; D not certain. The CDR3 spans 12 residues. V gave up 3 bases and J gave up 6 bases, with 7 bases separating them. The CDR3 DNA is TGTGCCAGCAGTTTCGTGGCGGATACGCAGTATTTT. This sequence encodes CASSFVADTQYF.

Notes on this clonotype: The junction does not match germline at one end; this may be a read error. DNA for the CDR3: TGTGCCAGCAGTGGGGCGGGGGAGCCCTCCGACGAGCAGTACTTC. Its translation is CASSGAGEPSDEQYF. This chain connects TRBV28 to TRBJ2-7, with TRBD2 matching over 7 bases. The CDR3 covers 15 residues. Germline loops: CDR1 MDHEN, CDR2 SYDVKM.

This clonotype was observed a handful of times. The chain joins TRBV4-2 to TRBJ2-4; D is ambiguous. The J call may not be correct, given that the DNA end is closer to TRBJ2-7. This CDR3 is 14 amino acids long. Germline-derived CDR1 and CDR2 are LGHNA and YNFKEQ. In nucleotides, the CDR3 is TGTGCCAGCAGCCCCCTTGGGGAAAGGAACGAGCAGTACTTC. Encoded protein: CASSPLGERNEQYF.

The sample holds a few counts of this clonotype. The gene calls are TRBV20-1 and TRBJ1-2; D call uncertain. Germline assignment: CDR1 DFQATT and CDR2 SNEGSKA (reference sequence). CDR3 length: 14 residues. Trimming cost V 2 bases and J 2 bases, with 12 bases left between them. CDR3: CSARSPGYNYGYTF. CDR3 sequence (DNA): TGCAGTGCTAGATCCCCAGGCTACAACTATGGCTACACCTTC.

The chain links TRBV4-2 to TRBJ1-2; TRBD1 matches 9 bases. The CDR3 extends over 17 amino acids. CDR1 is LGHNA, CDR2 YNFKEQ, per germline. V trimming: 1 base; J trimming: 4 bases; junction bases outside the gene matches: 10. CDR3 region: CASSQGRSGQGSYGYTF. The CDR3 DNA follows: TGTGCCAGCAGCCAAGGCAGGTCGGGACAGGGCTCCTATGGCTACACCTTC.

The sample holds a few counts of this clonotype. The chain recombines TRBV6-6 with TRBJ1-1, with a possible D match to TRBD1 (6 bases). The CDR3 consists of 12 residues. The V gene lost 7 bases and the J gene lost 6 bases, with 12 bases spanning the gap. Germline lookup yields CDR1 MNHNY and CDR2 SVGAGI (reference sequence). The CDR3 DNA reads TGTGCCAGCAAACAGGGATACGCTGAAGCTTTCTTT. It specifies CASKQGYAEAFF.

The chain has TRBV11-3 and TRBJ1-1; no definite D call. The CDR3 length is 14 residues. Germline V gene lookup returns CDR1 SGHNT and CDR2 YENEEA. The V end lost 4 bases, the J end lost 7 bases, and 16 bases lay between the germline ends. The CDR3 region is CASSSISRTDEAFF. The CDR3 region has the DNA TGTGCCAGCAGCTCCATTTCCCGGACGGATGAAGCTTTCTTT.

This clonotype was found a few times. The chain links TRBV5-1 to TRBJ2-7; 9 nucleotides match TRBD1. The CDR3 totals 16 residues. V shed 0 bases, J shed 6 bases, and the junction held 10 bases outside the gene matches. CDR1 SGHRS and CDR2 YFSETQ come from the germline V gene. The DNA for the CDR3 is TGCGCCAGCAGCTTGGGCACCGGGACAGGGAGGGGCGAGCAGTACTTC. It translates to CASSLGTGTGRGEQYF.

The genes are TRBV25-1 and TRBJ2-4; 9 bases map to TRBD2. The CDR3 runs to 16 residues. In germline, CDR1 is MGHDK, CDR2 SYGVNS. The ends lost 2 bases at V and 2 bases at J; junction bases unmatched: 4. The CDR3: CASSERAGGTKNIQYF. As DNA, the CDR3 is TGTGCCAGCAGTGAACGCGCGGGAGGGACCAAAAACATTCAGTACTTC.

This sequence joins TRBV18 and TRBJ1-4; TRBD1 agrees at 8 bases. Unmatched junction bases numbered 5, after V lost 3 bases and J lost 8 bases. Germline CDR1 is KGHSH and CDR2 is LQKENI. The CDR3 contains 14 residues. As DNA, the CDR3 is TGTGCCAGCTCACCCGACAGGGGCGGCGAAAAACTGTTTTTT. Its translation: CASSPDRGGEKLFF.

CDR3 bases: TGTGCCAGCAGTTTCACAGGGATCCCTAACTATGGCTACACCTTC. Amino acid sequence: CASSFTGIPNYGYTF. This sequence joins TRBV6-5 and TRBJ1-2; perhaps TRBD1 as D (6 bases). Trimming left V 4 bases short and J 0 bases short, with 12 bases between. Per the germline V gene, CDR1 is MNHEY and CDR2 is SVGAGI. CDR3 length equals 15 residues.